This T cell receptor beta chain is from a study of cytomegalovirus exposure and HLA in healthy donors. On the study more broadly: In a previous analysis, about 100 million unique TCR beta sequences were found from about 190 million T cells.

In the PCR, 60 Vbeta and 13 Jbeta primers were used. TCRdb's copy holds only in-frame clones and misses some; the assay was immunoSEQ multiplex PCR. This table has about 120,000 clones, 60% to 85% appearing once. About this clone itself: The antigen is undetermined.

Whole-study findings and limits: Data from an earlier analysis indicated that most TCR beta V segments were productive either about 90% or about 30% of the time.

CDR1 and CDR2 (germline): LNHDA, SQIVND (reference sequence). CDR3 length: 15 residues. Trimming removed 1 base at V and 4 bases at J, with 13 bases between. The sample was PBMCs. The sequence was obtained from a woman in her thirties in good health and CMV-seropositive. The J gene is TRBJ1-2, the V gene TRBV19; D is unclear. CDR3 amino acids: CASSIGTTFSYGYTF. The CDR3 DNA reads as TGTGCCAGTAGTATAGGTACCACCTTCAGCTATGGCTACACCTTC.